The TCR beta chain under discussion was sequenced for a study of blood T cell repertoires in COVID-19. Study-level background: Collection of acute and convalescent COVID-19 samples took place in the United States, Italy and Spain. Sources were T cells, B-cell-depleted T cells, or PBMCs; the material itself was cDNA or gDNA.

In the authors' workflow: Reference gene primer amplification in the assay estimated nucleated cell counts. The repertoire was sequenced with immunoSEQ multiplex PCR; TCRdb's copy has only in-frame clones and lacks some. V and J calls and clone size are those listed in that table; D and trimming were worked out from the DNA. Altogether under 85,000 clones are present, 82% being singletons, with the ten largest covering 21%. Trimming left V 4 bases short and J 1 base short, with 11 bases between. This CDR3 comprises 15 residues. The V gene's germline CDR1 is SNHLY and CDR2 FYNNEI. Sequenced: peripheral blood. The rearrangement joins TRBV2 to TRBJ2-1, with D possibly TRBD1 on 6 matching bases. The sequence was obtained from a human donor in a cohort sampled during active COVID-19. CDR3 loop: CASSVQGLSYNEQFF. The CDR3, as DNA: TGTGCCAGCAGTGTACAGGGATTATCCTACAATGAGCAGTTCTTC.